These 11 T cell receptor beta chains originate from one sample sequenced in a study of blood T cell repertoires in COVID-19. Profiled with immunoSEQ multiplex PCR; TCRdb holds only in-frame clones, not every one. The top ten hold around 3% of the sample, which has about 370,000 clones, approximately 88% seen once. The sequencing sample was made of peripheral blood. The receptors derive from a woman aged 25 to 39 with COVID-19, enrolled during active disease.

The chain recombines TRBV7-9 with TRBJ2-5; 9 positions match TRBD2. V shed 5 bases, J shed 1 base, and the junction held 5 bases outside the gene matches. Germline values: CDR1 SEHNR, CDR2 FQNEAQ (reference sequence). The CDR3 contains 15 residues. The CDR3, as DNA: TGTGCCAGCAGCGTAATAGCGGGAGCCCAAGAGACCCAGTACTTC. Protein product: CASSVIAGAQETQYF.

This clone was seen only once. This chain connects TRBV11-2 to TRBJ2-3, with 11 nucleotides matching TRBD2. This CDR3 region has 13 residues. The V gene end was trimmed by 5 bases and the J gene end by 11 bases; junction bases not matched to a gene: 6. Looked up from germline, CDR1 is SGHAT and CDR2 is FQNNGV. The CDR3 loop is CASSLRLAGRQYF. The DNA of the CDR3 is TGTGCCAGCAGCCTTAGACTAGCGGGGAGGCAGTATTTT.

V gene TRBV27 combines with J gene TRBJ2-1; 9 bases match TRBD2. There are 19 residues in the CDR3. Trimming cost V 0 bases and J 3 bases; bases outside gene matches: 12. Germline loops: CDR1 MNHEY, CDR2 SMNVEV (reference sequence). The CDR3 region is CASSLSGAGGLPFYNEQFF. The CDR3 DNA reads as TGTGCCAGCAGTTTATCGGGAGCGGGGGGCCTTCCTTTCTACAATGAGCAGTTCTTC.

The rearrangement joins TRBV15 to TRBJ1-3, with TRBD1 identical over 9 bases. The trim removed 1 base at V and 8 bases at J, leaving 15 bases unmatched. CDR3 length: 18 residues. CDR1 is LNHNV, CDR2 YYDKDF, per germline (reference sequence). CDR3 sequence: CATSRVRAGQGPLDTIYF. The DNA of the CDR3 is TGTGCCACCAGCAGAGTAAGAGCGGGACAGGGACCGTTAGACACCATATATTTT.

This chain joins TRBV10-3 and TRBJ2-5, with D uncertain. The length of the CDR3 is 12 residues. Germline CDR1 reads ENHRY; CDR2 reads SYGVKD. The germline V and J ends were trimmed by 2 bases and 3 bases, with 4 bases remaining between them. CDR3 protein: CAISEQEETQYF. The DNA of the CDR3 is TGTGCCATCAGTGAGCAGGAAGAGACCCAGTACTTC.

The rearrangement uses TRBV5-8 and TRBJ1-2; the D gene is possibly TRBD1 (6 bases). The ends were cut back, 0 bases at V and 2 bases at J, with 17 bases in the middle. Germline CDR1 is SGHTS and CDR2 is YDEGEE. This CDR3 is 17 amino acids long. CDR3 in amino acids: CASSLGDGQRQNYGYTF. The CDR3 DNA reads as TGTGCCAGCAGCTTGGGCGACGGACAGCGACAGAACTATGGCTACACCTTC. Based on the CDR3 plus reference TRBV5-8 and TRBJ1-2, the full variable domain is EAGVTQSPTHLIKTRGQQATLRCSPISGHTSVYWYQQALGLGLQFLLWYDEGEERNRGNFPPRFSGRQFPNYSSELNVNALELEDSALYLCASSLGDGQRQNYGYTFGSGTRLTVV.

This chain uses TRBV27 with TRBJ1-1; D unresolved. The CDR3 sequence is 13 residues long. Looked up from germline, CDR1 is MNHEY and CDR2 is SMNVEV (reference sequence). V shed 3 bases and J shed 1 base, with 6 bases lying between them. The CDR3 nucleotides read TGTGCCAGCAGTTTCGAGCCGAACACTGAAGCTTTCTTT. This gives the protein CASSFEPNTEAFF.

The chain uses TRBV6-6 and TRBJ2-5; 8 bases fit TRBD1. The ends lost 0 bases at V and 0 bases at J; junction bases unmatched: 3. Looked up from germline, CDR1 is MNHNY and CDR2 is SVGAGI (reference sequence). The CDR3 is 16 residues long. CDR3 loop: CASSYSPGGDQETQYF. The CDR3 region has the DNA TGTGCCAGCAGTTACTCCCCAGGGGGCGACCAAGAGACCCAGTACTTC.

The rearrangement links TRBV19 to TRBJ1-1; a possible D gene is TRBD1 (6 bases). The CDR3 sequence is 15 residues long. V was cut by 1 base and J by 5 bases, with 14 bases left in between. Germline assignment: CDR1 LNHDA and CDR2 SQIVND (reference sequence). CDR3 sequence (DNA): TGTGCCAGTAGTATAGGGGGAGGGGGAGGTACTGAAGCTTTCTTT. Amino acids: CASSIGGGGGTEAFF. The variable domain in full, with the rest retrieved from reference TRBV19 and TRBJ1-1, is DGGITQSPKYLFRKEGQNVTLSCEQNLNHDAMYWYRQDPGQGLRLIYYSQIVNDFQKGDIAEGYSVSREKKESFPLTVTSAQKNPTAFYLCASSIGGGGGTEAFFGQGTRLTVV.

The genes are TRBV6-1 and TRBJ2-3; D not certain. This CDR3 has 14 amino acids. Germline CDR1 is MNHNS and CDR2 is SASEGT. The ends were cut back, 0 bases at V and 1 base at J, with 5 bases in the middle. CDR3 nucleotides: TGTGCCAGCAGTGAAGCGACTGGCACAGATACGCAGTATTTT. As protein: CASSEATGTDTQYF.

In its sample, this clone was seen a few times. The V gene is TRBV2, the J gene TRBJ1-4; tentative D call: TRBD1 (6 bases). This CDR3 contains 14 residues. The germline CDR1 and CDR2 sequences are SNHLY and FYNNEI. V was trimmed by 5 bases and J by 7 bases, leaving 14 bases between them. This chain's CDR3 is CASSTGYLREKLFF. CDR3 sequence (DNA): TGTGCCAGCAGTACAGGGTATTTACGTGAAAAACTGTTTTTT. Based on the CDR3 plus reference TRBV2 and TRBJ1-4, the full variable domain is EPEVTQTPSHQVTQMGQEVILRCVPISNHLYFYWYRQILGQKVEFLVSFYNNEISEKSEIFDDQFSVERPDGSNFTLKIRSTKLEDSAMYFCASSTGYLREKLFFGSGTQLSVL.